Included here is one T cell receptor beta chain sequence, with context. Its target is unknown. The data were obtained in a study of beta chain features in type 1 diabetes. Overall study findings and caveats: Cells that show high TCR expression could be over-represented by cDNA sequencing. Among all four CD4+ subsets, Type 1 diabetes patients had TCRB CDR3s that were moderately but significantly shorter.

The CDR3 runs 15 residues. V was pared by 2 bases and J by 1 base, with 11 bases between. Germline assignment: CDR1 SGHTA and CDR2 FQGNSA. Reverse transcribing all isolated RNA meant expressed TCRB transcripts were sequenced. Produced via immunoSEQ multiplex PCR; TCRdb's table is partial and in-frame only. The sample holds about 68,000 clones, roughly 49% seen once. The chain links TRBV7-2 to TRBJ2-5; perhaps TRBD1 as D (6 bases). The sample was central memory CD4+ T cells from blood. The receptor comes from a man younger than 40 with type 1 diabetes. The CDR3 reads CASSLTGGTQETQYF. In DNA, the CDR3 is TGTGCCAGCAGCTTAACTGGGGGCACCCAAGAGACCCAGTACTTC.